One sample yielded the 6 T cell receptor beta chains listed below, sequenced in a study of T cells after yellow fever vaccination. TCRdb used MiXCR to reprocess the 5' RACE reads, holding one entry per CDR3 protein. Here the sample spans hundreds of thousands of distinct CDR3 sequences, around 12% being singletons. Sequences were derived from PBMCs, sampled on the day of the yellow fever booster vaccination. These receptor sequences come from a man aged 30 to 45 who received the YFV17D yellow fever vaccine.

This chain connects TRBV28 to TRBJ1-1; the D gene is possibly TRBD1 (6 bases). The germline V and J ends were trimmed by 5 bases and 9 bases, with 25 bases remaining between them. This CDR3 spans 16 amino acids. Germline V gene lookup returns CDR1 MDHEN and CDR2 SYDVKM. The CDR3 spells CASSPLWRGASTQAFF. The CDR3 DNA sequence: TGTGCCAGCAGTCCACTCTGGAGGGGGGCATCAACCCAAGCTTTCTTT.

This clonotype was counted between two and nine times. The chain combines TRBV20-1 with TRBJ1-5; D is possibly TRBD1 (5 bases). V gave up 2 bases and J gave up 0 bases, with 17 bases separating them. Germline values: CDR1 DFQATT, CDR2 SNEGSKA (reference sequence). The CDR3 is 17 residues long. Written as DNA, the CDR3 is TGCAGTGCTAGATCAGGTAGGACACCGTATAGCAATCAGCCCCAGCATTTT. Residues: CSARSGRTPYSNQPQHF.

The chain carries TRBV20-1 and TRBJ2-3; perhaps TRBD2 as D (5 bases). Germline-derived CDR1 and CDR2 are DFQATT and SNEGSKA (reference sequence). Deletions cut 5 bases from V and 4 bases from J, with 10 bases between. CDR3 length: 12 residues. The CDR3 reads CSAQGLPDTQYF. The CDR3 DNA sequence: TGCAGTGCTCAAGGACTCCCAGATACGCAGTATTTT.

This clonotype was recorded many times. CDR3 nucleotide sequence: TGTGCCAGCAGCTCGACAGGGCCATACGAGCAGTACTTC. Translation: CASSSTGPYEQYF. The V gene is TRBV7-2, the J gene TRBJ2-7, with 7 bases identical to TRBD1. The V and J ends lost 4 bases and 4 bases, in that order; junction bases with no gene match: 4. This CDR3 region has 13 residues. CDR1 SGHTA and CDR2 FQGNSA come from the germline V gene.

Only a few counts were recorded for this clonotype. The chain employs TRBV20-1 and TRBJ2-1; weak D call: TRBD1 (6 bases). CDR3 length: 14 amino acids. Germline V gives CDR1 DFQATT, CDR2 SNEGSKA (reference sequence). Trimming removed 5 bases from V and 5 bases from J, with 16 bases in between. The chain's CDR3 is CSAVPGTLNNEQFF. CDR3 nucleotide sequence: TGCAGTGCTGTTCCCGGGACACTAAACAATGAGCAGTTCTTC.

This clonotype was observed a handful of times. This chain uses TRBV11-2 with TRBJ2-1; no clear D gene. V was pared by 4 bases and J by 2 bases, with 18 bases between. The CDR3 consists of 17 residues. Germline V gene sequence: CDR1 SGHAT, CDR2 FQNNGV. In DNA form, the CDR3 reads TGTGCCAGCAGCTCCGAGCCACCAGTATCCCCCTACAATGAGCAGTTCTTC. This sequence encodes CASSSEPPVSPYNEQFF.